A selection of T cell receptor beta chains follows, all from one sample in a study of neurological immune-mediated disorders. TCRdb itself ran the 5' RACE reads through MiXCR, one entry per CDR3 protein. The sample lists 40,000 or so distinct CDR3 sequences, approximately 2.4% occurring once. Sequenced material: PBMCs. Receptor source: a man in his forties or fifties with multiple sclerosis. Each CDR3 is given with its conserved first and last residue. D genes are given only for firm matches. Clone size is not always given. Where it is, it says once, few, many or a class for expanded clones.

D	length	J	size	V	DNA	CDR3
.	15	TRBJ1-5	.	TRBV6-6	TGTGCCAGCAGTGACCACCAGGGTAGCAATCAGCCCCAGCATTTT	CASSDHQGSNQPQHF
TRBD1	14	TRBJ1-6	many	TRBV7-2	TGTGCCAGCAGCGGACAGGGGGATAATTCACCCCTCCACTTT	CASSGQGDNSPLHF
TRBD2	15	TRBJ2-3	many	TRBV12-3/TRBV12-4	TGTGCCAGCAGTTTAGGTGGCGGGGGGGATAATACGCAGTATTTT	CASSLGGGGDNTQYF
.	14	TRBJ1-6	many	TRBV7-9	TGTGCCAGCAGCCACGACGGAGTTAATTCACCCCTCAACTTT	CASSHDGVNSPLNF
.	11	TRBJ1-2	many	TRBV29-1	TGCAGCGTGGGGCAGATCTATGGCTACACCTTC	CSVGQIYGYTF
.	15	TRBJ2-3	many	TRBV5-1	TGCGCCAGCCGGGCAGCGCAACCGTCGGCAGATACGCAGTATTTT	CASRAAQPSADTQYF
.	15	TRBJ1-1	many	TRBV5-1	TGCGCCAGCGGTCCCGGAGGGGGGGGAGATACTGAAGCTTTCTTT	CASGPGGGGDTEAFF
.	15	TRBJ2-3	many	TRBV7-2	TGTGCCAGCAGCGCTAATAGCCCTGCCACAGATACGCAGTATTTT	CASSANSPATDTQYF
TRBD2	15	TRBJ2-3	many	TRBV7-6	TGTGCCAGCAGCTTAGGTCCGGGGGGGACAGATACGCAGTATTTT	CASSLGPGGTDTQYF
.	13	TRBJ1-5	many	TRBV20-1	TGCAGTGCTAGGTGGCGGCCTCAGGGGCCCCAGCATTTT	CSARWRPQGPQHF
.	14	TRBJ1-2	many	TRBV28	TGTGCCAGCAGTCGCGCCAGTTTACGCCTAGGCTACACCTTC	CASSRASLRLGYTF
TRBD1	13	TRBJ1-5	many	TRBV12-3/TRBV12-4	TGTGCCAGCAGCCGATCAGGGGGTCAGCCCCAGCATTTT	CASSRSGGQPQHF
TRBD1	16	TRBJ2-2	many	TRBV5-1	TGCGCCAGCAGCTTACAGGGGGCGCAAGACACCGGGGAGCTGTTTTTT	CASSLQGAQDTGELFF
TRBD2	13	TRBJ2-7	.	TRBV7-2	TGTGCCAGCAGCACCACGGGGGGAGTCGAGCAGTACTTC	CASSTTGGVEQYF
.	14	TRBJ2-3	many	TRBV24-1	TGTGCCACCAGTTCGGCCGGAGGCACAGATACGCAGTATTTT	CATSSAGGTDTQYF
TRBD2	18	TRBJ2-5	many	TRBV5-4	TGTGCCAGCAGCTTGGCGTATCCTAGCGGGGTGTGGCAAGAGACCCAGTACTTC	CASSLAYPSGVWQETQYF
TRBD1	12	TRBJ1-2	many	TRBV20-1	TGCAGTGCTAGTCGGGACAGGGATGGCTACACCTTC	CSASRDRDGYTF
TRBD1	14	TRBJ2-7	many	TRBV10-3	TGTGCCATCACCCCGGGACAGGGTGTCTACGAGCAGTACTTC	CAITPGQGVYEQYF
TRBD1	13	TRBJ1-6	.	TRBV5-1	TGCGCCAGCAGCCGGACAGGCTATTCACCCCTCCACTTT	CASSRTGYSPLHF
.	16	TRBJ2-3	many	TRBV18	TGTGCCAGCTCACTGCAACAGGGTCAGAGCACAGATACGCAGTATTTT	CASSLQQGQSTDTQYF
.	14	TRBJ2-7	many	TRBV6-2/TRBV6-3	TGTGCCAGCAGTTACGCCCAGAGCTCCTACGAGCAGTACTTC	CASSYAQSSYEQYF
TRBD1	13	TRBJ2-7	many	TRBV20-1	TGCAGTGCTACCCGGGACAGCTTTCCCGAGCAGTACTTC	CSATRDSFPEQYF
.	14	TRBJ2-3	many	TRBV7-2	TGTGCCAGCAGCTTAGCGGCTAGCTCGGATACGCAGTATTTT	CASSLAASSDTQYF
.	13	TRBJ2-7	many	TRBV7-8	TGTGCCAGCAGCTTATCAGGGGCGCAGGAGCAGTACTTC	CASSLSGAQEQYF
.	15	TRBJ2-3	many	TRBV6-2/TRBV6-3	TGTGCCAGCACCGCCGTGAGGGGGGCCGAAGATACGCAGTATTTT	CASTAVRGAEDTQYF
TRBD1	18	TRBJ2-2	few	TRBV5-1	TGCGCCAGCAGCTTGGCTGCTGGGACAGAGAAAGGCACCGGGGAGCTGTTTTTT	CASSLAAGTEKGTGELFF
.	14	TRBJ1-5	few	TRBV20-1	TGCAGTGCATTGGGACCTCGTAGCAATCAGCCCCAGAATTTT	CSALGPRSNQPQNF
.	14	TRBJ2-2	many	TRBV7-2	TGTGCCAGCAGCTTCCGAGGACGGGGAGGGGAGCTGTTTTTT	CASSFRGRGGELFF
.	14	TRBJ1-1	many	TRBV5-1	TGCGCCAGCAGCTTGTCCCCAGTTAACACTGAAGCTTTCTTT	CASSLSPVNTEAFF
.	15	TRBJ2-7	many	TRBV7-3	TGTGCCAGCAGCTTAACTTACGGCCTGGGCTACGAGCAGTACTTC	CASSLTYGLGYEQYF
TRBD1	14	TRBJ2-4	many	TRBV7-6	TGTGCCAGCAGCCCCGGGACAGGGGTAAACATTCAGTACTTC	CASSPGTGVNIQYF
TRBD1	14	TRBJ2-1	many	TRBV20-1	TGCAGTGCTAGAGGGGGACAGGGAGTCAATGAGCAGTTCTTC	CSARGGQGVNEQFF
.	14	TRBJ2-2	many	TRBV20-1	TGCAGTGCTAGAGCAGGACCTTACACCGGGGAGCTGTTTTTT	CSARAGPYTGELFF
TRBD1	15	TRBJ1-5	many	TRBV7-9	TGTGCCAGCAGCTCGGACAGGGCCCCCAATCAGCCCCAGCATTTT	CASSSDRAPNQPQHF
.	14	TRBJ2-3	many	TRBV12-3/TRBV12-4	TGTGCCAGCAGGCTACCCGGTGGCACAGATACGCAGTATTTT	CASRLPGGTDTQYF
.	12	TRBJ1-2	many	TRBV28	TGTGCCAGCAGTTTATTTTTAGGCGGCTACACCTTC	CASSLFLGGYTF
TRBD2	14	TRBJ2-7	many	TRBV7-2	TGTGCCAGCAGCTTAGGGGGAGGGGCCTACGAGCAGTACTTC	CASSLGGGAYEQYF
.	14	TRBJ1-5	many	TRBV7-9	TGTGCCAGCAGCCCCCAGACAGTAAATCAGCCCCAGCATTTT	CASSPQTVNQPQHF
.	13	TRBJ1-1	many	TRBV9	TGTGCCAGCAGTTATACACCGAACACTGAAGCTTTCTTT	CASSYTPNTEAFF
TRBD1	14	TRBJ1-1	many	TRBV6-5	TGTGCCAGCAGACCGGGACAGACGAACACTGAAGCTTTCTTT	CASRPGQTNTEAFF
.	15	TRBJ2-1	many	TRBV5-5	TGTGCCAGCAGCCCGTTGAGGGGGAGCTACAATGAGCAGTTCTTC	CASSPLRGSYNEQFF
.	16	TRBJ2-4	many	TRBV7-2	TGTGCCAGCAGCTACTATAGGGCTAGCAGGTCGGACATTCAGTACTTC	CASSYYRASRSDIQYF
.	14	TRBJ1-1	many	TRBV12-3/TRBV12-4	TGTGCCAGCAGACCCCAGGGGTTATACACTGAAGCTTTCTTT	CASRPQGLYTEAFF
TRBD2	11	TRBJ2-1	many	TRBV29-1	TGCAGCGTTGTACTAGCGGCTGAGCAGTTCTTC	CSVVLAAEQFF
TRBD2	17	TRBJ2-5	many	TRBV6-6	TGTGCCAGCAGTTACTCGCGCGCTAGCGGGGGACAAGAGACCCAGTACTTC	CASSYSRASGGQETQYF
TRBD2	15	TRBJ2-5	many	TRBV6-2/TRBV6-3	TGTGCCAGCAGTCAGGCGAGCGGGGGGGCCCAGACCCAGTACTTC	CASSQASGGAQTQYF
.	14	TRBJ1-3	many	TRBV9	TGTGCCAGCAGCGTCACGCTCGTCGAAAACACCATATATTTT	CASSVTLVENTIYF
.	12	TRBJ1-1	many	TRBV6-2/TRBV6-3	TGTGCCAGCAACGAGGGGCGCATAAAAGCTTTCTTT	CASNEGRIKAFF
TRBD1	15	TRBJ1-5	many	TRBV7-9	TGTGCCAGCAGCACACCGGGACAGGATGGCCAGCCCCAGCATTTT	CASSTPGQDGQPQHF
TRBD1	16	TRBJ1-1	many	TRBV7-2	TGTGCCAGCAGCTTTAGCCGGTCAGGGGGAGGCACTGAAGCTTTCTTT	CASSFSRSGGGTEAFF
.	14	TRBJ1-6	many	TRBV28	TGTGCCAGCATGATCGGGGGGGGGAATTCACCCCTCCACTTT	CASMIGGGNSPLHF
.	16	TRBJ2-5	many	TRBV5-1	TGCGCCAGCAGCCTGGGCAGGGAGCTTTTTGGTGAGACCCAGTACTTC	CASSLGRELFGETQYF
.	13	TRBJ1-1	many	TRBV6-5	TGTGCCAGCAGTACCCACCGGGGCACTGAAGCTTTCTTT	CASSTHRGTEAFF
.	15	TRBJ1-5	many	TRBV9	TGTGCCAGCGGTAAAACAGGGCGAAGCAATCAGCCCCAGCATTTT	CASGKTGRSNQPQHF
.	14	TRBJ2-1	many	TRBV12-3/TRBV12-4	TGTGCCAGCAGTTTCGGCCTCGCCTACAATGAGCAGTTCTTC	CASSFGLAYNEQFF
TRBD2	16	TRBJ2-1	many	TRBV20-1	TGCAGTGCTAGAACTACTAGCGGGGGCCGGGGCAATGAGCAGTTCTTC	CSARTTSGGRGNEQFF
TRBD2	17	TRBJ2-3	many	TRBV12-3/TRBV12-4	TGTGCCAGCAGAGCCCCCGGGAGGTGGACTAGCACAGATACGCAGTATTTT	CASRAPGRWTSTDTQYF
TRBD2	18	TRBJ2-7	many	TRBV7-9	TGTGCCAGCAGCTTATACAGCGGAACGACTAGCGGGGACTACGAGCAGTACTTC	CASSLYSGTTSGDYEQYF
.	12	TRBJ2-2	many	TRBV7-7	TGTGCTAGCAGTGGGGACACCCGGGAGCTGTTTTTT	CASSGDTRELFF
TRBD1	13	TRBJ2-7	.	TRBV7-3	TGTGCCAGCAGCATTACAGGGGGCAACGAGCAGTACTTC	CASSITGGNEQYF